The 32 T cell receptor beta chains listed next were all sequenced from one sample in a study of cytomegalovirus exposure and HLA in healthy donors. Repertoires were generated with immunoSEQ multiplex PCR, while TCRdb's copy carries only in-frame clones and drops some. The sample shows more than 250,000 clones, 87% of them seen only once. The specimen sequenced was PBMCs. These receptors were taken from a woman under 40 in good health and CMV-seropositive.

The chain couples TRBV28 to TRBJ2-1; D unclear. Looked up from germline, CDR1 is MDHEN and CDR2 is SYDVKM. There are 12 residues in the CDR3. The V gene lost 6 bases and the J gene lost 6 bases, with 9 bases spanning the gap. The CDR3 nucleotides are TGTGCCAGCAGACCAGAAAGCAATGAGCAGTTCTTC. Translating it yields CASRPESNEQFF.

The V call is TRBV29-1, the J call TRBJ2-1; D unclear. Germline CDR1 reads SQVTM; CDR2 reads ANQGSEA. The CDR3 covers 14 residues. V lost 4 bases and J lost 5, with 15 bases in between. Written as DNA, the CDR3 is TGCAGCGTTGGAGCCTGGCCACCCGACAATGAGCAGTTCTTC. This encodes CSVGAWPPDNEQFF.

The chain employs TRBV30 and TRBJ2-7; 7 bases agree with TRBD1. V shed 4 bases, J shed 7 bases, and the junction held 7 bases outside the gene matches. Germline CDR1 GTSNPN, CDR2 SVGIG (reference sequence). The CDR3 sequence is 12 residues long. In nucleotides, the CDR3 is TGTGCCTGGATTGAGACAGGGCGGGAGCAGTACTTC. Translation gives CAWIETGREQYF.

This chain joins TRBV27 and TRBJ2-6; D remains ambiguous. The germline V and J ends were trimmed by 3 bases and 1 base, with 7 bases remaining between them. From germline, CDR1 is MNHEY and CDR2 SMNVEV (reference sequence). The CDR3 extends over 15 amino acids. The DNA for the CDR3 is TGTGCCAGCAGTTTGGCGAGGTCTGGGGCCAACGTCCTGACTTTC. Translated, it gives CASSLARSGANVLTF. Full variable domain (missing parts from reference TRBV27 and TRBJ2-6): EAQVTQNPRYLITVTGKKLTVTCSQNMNHEYMSWYRQDPGLGLRQIYYSMNVEVTDKGDVPEGYKVSRKEKRNFPLILESPSPNQTSLYFCASSLARSGANVLTFGAGSRLTVL.

The chain carries TRBV7-3 and TRBJ1-5; tentative D call: TRBD1 (5 bases). V lost 0 bases, J lost 3 bases, and 9 bases lay in between. Looked up from germline, CDR1 is SGHTA and CDR2 is FQGTGA. This CDR3 has 15 residues. The CDR3 coding sequence is TGTGCCAGCAGCTTAACGGGGGGGAACAATCAGCCCCAGCATTTT. It encodes CASSLTGGNNQPQHF.

The chain uses TRBV4-3 and TRBJ2-3; 11 positions agree with TRBD2. With 0 bases clipped from V and 1 base from J, the junction kept 6 bases outside the gene matches. This CDR3 has 18 residues. Germline assignment: CDR1 LGHNA and CDR2 YSLEER. CDR3 coding DNA: TGCGCCAGCAGCCAAGATGGAGAGACTAGCGGGGGCACAGATACGCAGTATTTT. Its translation: CASSQDGETSGGTDTQYF.

This clone was counted once. The chain joins TRBV7-8 to TRBJ2-5; D ambiguous. The V and J ends lost 7 bases and 5 bases respectively, with 14 bases between them. The CDR3 runs 13 residues. Germline V gives CDR1 SGHVS, CDR2 FQNEAQ. The CDR3 spells CASTPTTRETQYF. DNA for the CDR3: TGTGCCAGCACCCCGACCACACGGGAGACCCAGTACTTC.

J is TRBJ1-2 and V is TRBV13; possible D gene TRBD1, 5 bases. The germline V gene has CDR1 PRHDT and CDR2 FYEKMQ (reference sequence). Trimming removed 4 bases at V and 8 bases at J, with 20 bases between. The length of the CDR3 is 15 residues. CDR3 nucleotides: TGTGCCAGCAGCTCCTTCCCGGACACGTCGGAGGGCTACACCTTC. Its translation is CASSSFPDTSEGYTF.

This clone was counted a few times. The chain employs TRBV5-1 and TRBJ1-6, with TRBD1 matching 7 bases. The CDR3 contains 17 residues. V shed 1 base and J 6 bases; nucleotides not matched to a gene: 10. The V gene's germline CDR1 is SGHRS and CDR2 YFSETQ. CDR3 amino acids: CASSLNIPGQFNSPLHF. The CDR3, as DNA: TGCGCCAGCAGCTTGAATATACCGGGACAGTTTAATTCACCCCTCCACTTT.

The V call is TRBV28, the J call TRBJ2-7; D unclear. V was pared by 2 bases and J by 6 bases, with 11 bases between. The CDR3 consists of 13 residues. CDR1 and CDR2 from the germline V gene are MDHEN and SYDVKM. The CDR3 coding sequence is TGTGCCAGCAGTTTAGGTCAGGAGTCCGAGCAGTACTTC. It codes for CASSLGQESEQYF. Together with reference TRBV28 and TRBJ2-7, the CDR3 gives the full variable domain: DVKVTQSSRYLVKRTGEKVFLECVQDMDHENMFWYRQDPGLGLRLIYFSYDVKMKEKGDIPEGYSVSREKKERFSLILESASTNQTSMYLCASSLGQESEQYFGPGTRLTVT.

This chain links TRBV2 with TRBJ2-3, with a weak D call TRBD2 (5 bases). Trimming removed 9 bases at V and 0 bases at J, with 13 bases between. CDR3 length equals 14 residues. The germline gives CDR1 SNHLY, CDR2 FYNNEI. CDR3 region: CASSRRSSTDTQYF. The CDR3 bases are TGTGCCAGTTCGCGGAGGTCGAGCACAGATACGCAGTATTTT.

The chain employs TRBV27 and TRBJ2-1; D uncertain. V lost 4 bases to trimming and J lost 0 bases, with 10 bases between them. Germline V gene sequence: CDR1 MNHEY, CDR2 SMNVEV (reference sequence). This CDR3 is 15 amino acids long. The CDR3 region has the DNA TGTGCCAGCAGTTCCCCGCTCAGCTCCTACAATGAGCAGTTCTTC. Protein product: CASSSPLSSYNEQFF.

The chain couples TRBV2 to TRBJ1-2; the match to TRBD1 covers 7 bases. V lost 7 bases and J lost 4; bases outside the gene matches: 9. CDR3 length: 14 residues. Germline CDR1 and CDR2: SNHLY and FYNNEI. CDR3 DNA: TGTGCCAGCAACTCCGGACAGGTACCCTATGGCTACACCTTC. The encoded protein is CASNSGQVPYGYTF.

The chain recombines TRBV29-1 with TRBJ1-1; 9 positions match TRBD1. Germline CDR1 is SQVTM and CDR2 is ANQGSEA. With 3 bases clipped from V and 3 bases from J, the junction kept 2 bases outside the gene matches. The CDR3 loop spans 13 amino acids. CDR3 sequence: CSVDTGGHTEAFF. Written as DNA, the CDR3 is TGCAGCGTTGACACAGGGGGCCACACTGAAGCTTTCTTT.

The chain carries TRBV28 and TRBJ2-1, with TRBD2 matching over 7 bases. The CDR3 consists of 16 residues. The trim removed 6 bases at V and 1 base at J, leaving 9 bases unmatched. CDR1 is MDHEN and CDR2 is SYDVKM in the germline V gene. The CDR3 DNA reads as TGTGCCAGCAGCCTCCCCTCAGCGGGATCCTACAATGAGCAGTTCTTC. Its protein is CASSLPSAGSYNEQFF.

The V and J genes are TRBV7-7 and TRBJ2-7; TRBD2 matches 8 bases. From germline, CDR1 is SSHAT and CDR2 FNYEAQ (reference sequence). This CDR3 has 17 residues. With V trimmed by 1 base and J by 2 bases, 10 bases remained unmatched. CDR3 residues: CASSLGPAGAGTYEQYF. DNA for the CDR3: TGTGCCAGCAGCTTAGGACCAGCGGGAGCGGGAACCTACGAGCAGTACTTC.

J is TRBJ2-3 and V is TRBV27; 7 bases align to TRBD2. V shed 5 bases and J 2 bases; nucleotides not matched to a gene: 10. This CDR3 has 16 amino acids. CDR1 is MNHEY and CDR2 is SMNVEV in the germline V gene (reference sequence). The CDR3 DNA follows: TGTGCCAGCAGTCCCCTCCGGGACTACCTCACAGATACGCAGTATTTT. Translated, it gives CASSPLRDYLTDTQYF.

This clone was counted between two and nine times. This chain joins TRBV2 and TRBJ2-5; no firm D call. The CDR3 has 13 residues. The germline V and J ends were trimmed by 3 bases and 5 bases, with 10 bases remaining between them. The V gene's germline CDR1 is SNHLY and CDR2 FYNNEI. The CDR3 DNA is TGTGCCAGCAGTGATCTCTCTGGGGAGACCCAGTACTTC. It encodes CASSDLSGETQYF.

This CDR3 reads CAWRGTGTSGSNTGELFF. Here the CDR3 DNA reads TGTGCCTGGAGGGGTACCGGGACTAGCGGGAGTAACACCGGGGAGCTGTTTTTT. V is TRBV30 and J is TRBJ2-2; 14 nucleotides match TRBD2. V gave up 3 bases and J gave up 2 bases; unmatched junction bases: 8. Looked up from germline, CDR1 is GTSNPN and CDR2 is SVGIG (reference sequence). The CDR3 runs 18 residues.

This chain uses TRBV5-6 with TRBJ2-1; D gene unclear. The CDR3 has 16 residues. Germline CDR1 and CDR2: SGHDT and YYEEEE. Trimming cost V 3 bases and J 0 bases, with 13 bases left between them. The DNA for the CDR3 is TGTGCCAGCAGCTCAGAGACGGAGAGCTCCTACAATGAGCAGTTCTTC. Amino acids: CASSSETESSYNEQFF. The full variable domain, rest sourced from reference TRBV5-6 and TRBJ2-1, is DAGVTQSPTHLIKTRGQQVTLRCSPKSGHDTVSWYQQALGQGPQFIFQYYEEEERQRGNFPDRFSGHQFPNYSSELNVNALLLGDSALYLCASSSETESSYNEQFFGPGTRLTVL.

The chain employs TRBV2 and TRBJ1-5; possible D gene TRBD1, 6 bases. V dropped 0 bases and J dropped 2 bases, with 14 bases sitting between them. This CDR3 is 17 amino acids long. Per germline, CDR1 SNHLY and CDR2 FYNNEI. CDR3 in amino acids: CASSEARGAAGNQPQHF. In DNA, the CDR3 is TGTGCCAGCAGTGAAGCGCGGGGGGCGGCAGGCAATCAGCCCCAGCATTTT. The variable domain in full, with the rest retrieved from reference TRBV2 and TRBJ1-5, is EPEVTQTPSHQVTQMGQEVILRCVPISNHLYFYWYRQILGQKVEFLVSFYNNEISEKSEIFDDQFSVERPDGSNFTLKIRSTKLEDSAMYFCASSEARGAAGNQPQHFGDGTRLSIL.

The chain joins TRBV4-2 to TRBJ2-7; 8 bases align to TRBD1. This CDR3 comprises 15 residues. The V and J ends lost 0 bases and 3 bases, in that order; junction bases with no gene match: 4. Per the germline V gene, CDR1 is LGHNA and CDR2 is YNFKEQ. CDR3 DNA sequence: TGTGCCAGCAGCCAAGAGTCCAGGGGGCACTACGAGCAGTACTTC. Translation gives CASSQESRGHYEQYF.

V and J are TRBV7-3 and TRBJ2-3, with D perhaps assigned TRBD1 or TRBD2 (6 bases each). V shed 5 bases and J shed 3 bases, with 18 bases lying between them. Germline V gene data show CDR1 as SGHTA and CDR2 as FQGTGA. The CDR3 runs 16 residues. This chain's CDR3 is CASSPRGGRGTDTQYF. The DNA of the CDR3 is TGTGCCAGCAGCCCCCGAGGGGGGAGAGGGACAGATACGCAGTATTTT. Full variable domain (missing parts from reference TRBV7-3 and TRBJ2-3): GAGVSQTPSNKVTEKGKYVELRCDPISGHTALYWYRQSLGQGPEFLIYFQGTGAADDSGLPNDRFFAVRPEGSVSTLKIQRTERGDSAVYLCASSPRGGRGTDTQYFGPGTRLTVL.

The chain links TRBV28 to TRBJ1-5; 12 positions match TRBD1. The V gene's germline CDR1 is MDHEN and CDR2 SYDVKM. There are 18 residues in the CDR3. The ends lost 3 bases at V and 5 bases at J; junction bases unmatched: 11. CDR3 nucleotides: TGTGCCAGCAGTTTTTCCGGGACAGGGGGCCGAAGGTATCAGCCCCAGCATTTT. This translates into CASSFSGTGGRRYQPQHF.

CDR3 loop: CASSLVYRELFF. The CDR3 DNA sequence: TGTGCCAGCAGCCTAGTCTATAGGGAACTGTTTTTT. The V gene is TRBV28, the J gene TRBJ1-4; no clear D gene. Germline CDR1 reads MDHEN; CDR2 reads SYDVKM. The V gene lost 6 bases and the J gene lost 12 bases, with 14 bases spanning the gap. CDR3 length equals 12 residues. The full variable domain, in which reference TRBV28 and TRBJ1-4 provide the parts outside the CDR3, is DVKVTQSSRYLVKRTGEKVFLECVQDMDHENMFWYRQDPGLGLRLIYFSYDVKMKEKGDIPEGYSVSREKKERFSLILESASTNQTSMYLCASSLVYRELFFGSGTQLSVL.

The chain combines TRBV9 with TRBJ1-4, with no clear D. This CDR3 has 15 amino acids. Deletions cut 0 bases from V and 4 bases from J, with 10 bases between. Germline lookup yields CDR1 SGDLS and CDR2 YYNGEE. CDR3 DNA sequence: TGTGCCAGCAGCGTAGCGGCCAGTAATAATGAAAAACTGTTTTTT. Protein sequence: CASSVAASNNEKLFF.

The chain combines TRBV27 with TRBJ1-1; D not certain. Germline V lookup: CDR1 MNHEY, CDR2 SMNVEV (reference sequence). CDR3 length: 14 residues. V lost 8 bases, J lost 4 bases, and 17 bases lay in between. The CDR3, as DNA: TGTGCCAGCTCTCGGCGGAGGGTGGGCACTGAAGCTTTCTTT. Protein sequence: CASSRRRVGTEAFF.

V gene TRBV5-1 combines with J gene TRBJ1-2; 7 positions agree with TRBD1. CDR1 and CDR2 from the germline V gene are SGHRS and YFSETQ. The CDR3 is 13 residues long. With 0 bases clipped from V and 6 bases from J, the junction kept 2 bases outside the gene matches. CDR3 bases: TGCGCCAGCAGCTTGGTCGGACAGGATGGCTACACCTTC. As protein: CASSLVGQDGYTF.

This rearrangement joins TRBV7-6 to TRBJ2-3, with TRBD2 matching 8 bases. This CDR3 contains 16 residues. Unmatched junction bases numbered 14, after V lost 5 bases and J lost 7 bases. Germline V gives CDR1 SGHVS, CDR2 FNYEAQ. CDR3 nucleotides: TGTGCCAGCAGCGCCCGGGAGGGGCGGGATGCCTATACGCAGTATTTT. Protein product: CASSAREGRDAYTQYF.

This rearrangement joins TRBV5-1 to TRBJ2-2; no firm D call. Trimming cost V 4 bases and J 5 bases, with 9 bases left between them. Germline V gives CDR1 SGHRS, CDR2 YFSETQ. This CDR3 comprises 13 residues. This chain's CDR3 is CASSPQTTGELFF. CDR3 in DNA: TGCGCCAGCAGCCCACAGACAACCGGGGAGCTGTTTTTT.

The chain joins TRBV5-1 to TRBJ1-2; D perhaps matches TRBD1 (5 bases). Germline-derived CDR1 and CDR2 are SGHRS and YFSETQ. V was cut by 4 bases and J by 0 bases, with 7 bases left in between. The CDR3 runs 13 residues. The CDR3 DNA follows: TGCGCCAGCAGCCCCAGGGCTAACTATGGCTACACCTTC. Encoded protein: CASSPRANYGYTF.

V is TRBV27 and J is TRBJ2-7, with D possibly being TRBD1 (6 bases). The CDR3 spans 14 residues. Germline CDR1 MNHEY, CDR2 SMNVEV (reference sequence). Trimming left V 6 bases short and J 2 bases short, with 14 bases between. DNA of the CDR3: TGTGCCAGCAGAACAGGGTTCAGGGCCTACGAGCAGTACTTC. Translation: CASRTGFRAYEQYF.